This T cell receptor beta chain was observed in a study of shared clonotypes between healthy human individuals (dated by TCRdb to 2019 to 2021). Notes on the research overall: Two women and three men aged 18 to 49 years were included in the cohort. The study deeply sequenced blood TCR repertoires of about 5 healthy adults to estimate repertoire size and the extent of clonotype sharing between individuals. To increase sequencing depth and limit assay-specific biases, different laboratories used diverse techniques to prepare libraries and sequence TCR repertoires. Between about 0.9 and 10 billion PBMCs per donor were obtained by leukapheresis.

TCR CDR3 regions were amplified from genomic DNA by multiplex PCR using the deep immunoSEQ assay. Extracted genomic DNA from each cell subset was spread evenly across all wells of several immunoSEQ 96-well plates, with each plate serving as a replicate. For unsorted PBMC, approximately 290 ng of genomic DNA, equivalent to 25,000 to 35,000 T cell genomes, went into each replicate PCR. Genomic DNA from unsorted PBMC was sequenced over ten immunoSEQ deep assay plates. Purified libraries were quantified with a Qubit 3.0 fluorometer, sized on a Bioanalyzer 2100, and re-quantified with the KAPA Library Quantification kit. Each immunoSEQ 96-well plate was sequenced on its own single-read 150-cycle Illumina NextSeq 550 flow cell. Regarding the original processing steps: Because the immunoSEQ output held only junctional sequences and lacked quality scores, the filtering could not match the filtering applied to full-length reads. Sequences were annotated with PyIR, a Python wrapper for IgBLAST v1.9, and V/J genes and CDR3 were assigned using IMGT germline references. Reads were filtered out if the reads had weak V/J assignments (E-value above 1e-6), no CDR3, stop codons, out-of-frame junctions, or ambiguous translated residues. V3J clonotypes were defined as sequences sharing the same inferred V gene, J gene, and CDR3 amino acid sequence. The percentage overlap between two repertoires was calculated by dividing the number of shared unique clonotypes by the size of the smaller repertoire. RTK rarefaction, the Chao1 estimator, and Recon v2.1 estimates of unobserved clonotypes were used to assess repertoire richness. TCRdb took over this immuneACCESS table, retaining in-frame rearrangements with V and J assigned. Such tables are incomplete; in checked studies, under half of the missing clones stem from an unresolved V gene, and the remainder is unexplained. The V and J calls and clone size were taken over from that table, and D and trimming were inferred from the DNA. The table for this sample lists about 490,000 clones; more than 75% of them were counted only once. The ten largest account for 9.5% to 15% of the sample.

The CDR3 sequence holds 15 residues, the cysteine and phenylalanine included. Just CDR3 DNA is preserved here, 45 bases in frame from base 1. V drops 1 base and J drops 0 bases, leaving 10 bases in between. Based on the germline V gene, the CDR1 and CDR2 sequences are SQVTM and ANQGSEA. In regard to this clone: What this receptor recognizes is not known. There are no base qualities to consult, and no much larger clone falls within one base.

The investigation overall reported the following: Pairwise subsampling indicated that sequencing depth was expected to affect the degree of clonotype sharing among donors. Sampling was restricted to blood, and TCR repertoires in tissue are likely to differ from TCR repertoires in blood. Because the study included a small number of donors, the genetic and exposure-history diversity represented was limited.

The donors were healthy, HIV-negative adults with no recently reported acute infections or vaccinations. All donors were Caucasian adults living in Nashville, Tennessee, USA. For unsorted samples, approximately 89 million PBMCs were counted, and genomic DNA was extracted using the QIAamp DNA Blood Mini kit. After blood collection by leukapheresis, PBMCs were isolated using Ficoll-Histopaque density gradient centrifugation and then cryopreserved in the vapor phase of liquid nitrogen. The sequenced sample consisted of PBMCs. This receptor was taken from a woman aged 35 to 49 in good health. Some clones in this sample may be carry-over from other donors' samples. The sequence joins TRBV29-1 to TRBJ1-3; the D region possibly corresponds to TRBD1 (5 bases align). The CDR3 region: CSVEGGGTSGNTIYF. The base sequence is TGCAGCGTTGAAGGTGGGGGGACCTCTGGAAACACCATATATTTT.